These 30 T cell receptor beta chains share one sample of origin, sequenced in a study of cytomegalovirus exposure and HLA in healthy donors. Vbeta (60) and Jbeta (13) primers were used in the PCR. Repertoires were generated with immunoSEQ multiplex PCR, while TCRdb's copy carries only in-frame clones and drops some. Of about 160,000 clones in the sample, 85% were seen once. Sequencing used PBMCs. The receptors originated from a boy aged 2 to 10 in good health and CMV-seronegative.

CDR3 in DNA: TGTGCCAGCAGCGAAGGACACTTTAACTATGGCTACACCTTC. Translation gives CASSEGHFNYGYTF. This chain joins TRBV11-2 and TRBJ1-2, with D perhaps TRBD1 (5 bases). The CDR3 runs to 14 residues. CDR1 is SGHAT, CDR2 FQNNGV, per germline. The germline V and J ends were trimmed by 5 bases and 1 base, with 11 bases remaining between them.

J is TRBJ2-6 and V is TRBV4-1; no reliable D call. This CDR3 has 16 amino acids. Trimming took 1 base from V and 2 from J, leaving 9 bases between them. Germline CDR1 reads MGHRA; CDR2 reads YSYEKL. CDR3 region: CASSQAPWPGANVLTF. The CDR3 region has the DNA TGCGCCAGCAGCCAAGCTCCTTGGCCTGGGGCCAACGTCCTGACTTTC.

This clone was detected only once. The rearrangement links TRBV18 to TRBJ1-2; a weak D match, TRBD1 (6 bases). V lost 5 bases and J 7 bases, leaving 14 bases between the germline ends. Germline loops: CDR1 KGHSH, CDR2 LQKENI. This CDR3 is 13 amino acids long. The CDR3 DNA follows: TGTGCCAGCTCAGTACACATAGGGGGTGGCTACACCTTC. Protein sequence: CASSVHIGGGYTF.

This rearrangement joins TRBV20-1 to TRBJ2-7; D ambiguous. Trimming pared 6 bases from V and 1 base from J, leaving 7 bases between. The length of the CDR3 is 11 residues. Germline CDR1 DFQATT, CDR2 SNEGSKA (reference sequence). CDR3 region: CSAQQSYEQYF. Here the CDR3 DNA reads TGCAGTGCCCAACAGTCCTACGAGCAGTACTTC.

This clone appeared a few times. V and J are TRBV5-8 and TRBJ1-2, with D tentatively TRBD1 (6 bases). V lost 1 base and J 7 bases, leaving 14 bases between the germline ends. Germline CDR1 is SGHTS and CDR2 is YDEGEE. This CDR3 is 14 amino acids long. The CDR3 protein is CASSLWGTFFGYTF. In DNA, the CDR3 is TGTGCCAGCAGCTTGTGGGGGACATTTTTTGGCTACACCTTC.

This clone was seen only once. The genes are TRBV7-3 and TRBJ2-5; D ambiguous. Trimming took 2 bases from V and 0 from J, leaving 4 bases between them. The CDR3 has 13 residues. CDR1 is SGHTA and CDR2 is FQGTGA in the germline V gene. Written as DNA, the CDR3 is TGTGCCAGCAGCTTATTCAACCAAGAGACCCAGTACTTC. Its translation is CASSLFNQETQYF.

The chain has TRBV5-1 and TRBJ1-6, with a possible D match to TRBD1 (5 bases). The CDR3 length is 14 residues. The germline V gene has CDR1 SGHRS and CDR2 YFSETQ. Deletions cut 0 bases from V and 8 bases from J, with 9 bases between. The DNA of the CDR3 is TGCGCCAGCAGCTTGGAACAGGTGGATTCACCCCTCCACTTT. Translation: CASSLEQVDSPLHF.

The CDR3 region has the DNA TGTGCCAGCAGTAAAGATCTAGCGGGGCTCCAAGAGACCCAGTACTTC. This gives the protein CASSKDLAGLQETQYF. The chain carries TRBV6-1 and TRBJ2-5, with 9 nucleotides matching TRBD2. The junction had 8 bases not matched to a gene; V was cut back by 5 bases and J by 1 base. Germline CDR1 and CDR2: MNHNS and SASEGT. The CDR3 covers 16 residues.

The chain couples TRBV5-6 to TRBJ2-3, with 8 bases aligning to TRBD1. Looked up from germline, CDR1 is SGHDT and CDR2 is YYEEEE. This CDR3 contains 15 residues. The V segment lost 6 bases and the J segment 2 bases; nucleotides outside the gene matches: 8. The CDR3 DNA sequence: TGTGCCAGCAACCCCCGGACAGGGACCACAGATACGCAGTATTTT. This codes for CASNPRTGTTDTQYF.

The chain employs TRBV5-1 and TRBJ2-3; D may be TRBD2 (6 bases). CDR1 and CDR2 from the germline V gene are SGHRS and YFSETQ. The V end was cut by 5 bases, the J end by 0 bases, with 19 bases between. The length of the CDR3 is 17 residues. The CDR3 DNA is TGCGCCAGCAGATCGGCGGGGATTTACTCCAGCACAGATACGCAGTATTTT. This translates into CASRSAGIYSSTDTQYF.

In its sample, this clone was seen once. The chain links TRBV6-5 to TRBJ1-6; D possibly corresponds to TRBD1 (5 bases). V dropped 6 bases and J dropped 10 bases, with 19 bases sitting between them. The CDR3 runs 15 residues. Germline CDR1 is MNHEY and CDR2 is SVGAGI. CDR3 sequence reads: CASSLAPQGRSPLHF. CDR3 bases: TGTGCCAGCAGCCTCGCCCCCCAGGGCCGATCACCCCTCCACTTT.

The chain joins TRBV7-6 to TRBJ1-1; D is ambiguous. V gave up 0 bases and J gave up 1 base, with 6 bases separating them. Germline V lookup: CDR1 SGHVS, CDR2 FNYEAQ. The CDR3 loop spans 14 amino acids. The CDR3: CASSLASGNTEAFF. The CDR3 region has the DNA TGTGCCAGCAGCTTAGCATCGGGGAACACTGAAGCTTTCTTT.

The chain carries TRBV10-1 and TRBJ2-3; 8 bases agree with TRBD1. Germline-derived CDR1 and CDR2 are WNHNN and SYGVQD (reference sequence). CDR3 length equals 16 residues. Losses at the gene ends were 5 bases for V and 4 bases for J; bases not matched to a gene: 11. CDR3 in DNA: TGCGCCAGCAGTTTCGACAGGGGTCTTCCCCCAGATACGCAGTATTTT. It is translated as CASSFDRGLPPDTQYF.

The V call is TRBV15, the J call TRBJ1-1; D is uncertain. Germline V gene sequence: CDR1 LNHNV, CDR2 YYDKDF (reference sequence). V was trimmed by 1 base and J by 7 bases, leaving 28 bases between them. This CDR3 spans 19 amino acids. The CDR3 loop is CATSRAGLPNDPRYREAFF. The DNA for the CDR3 is TGTGCCACCAGCAGAGCAGGACTACCTAACGACCCAAGATACCGTGAAGCTTTCTTT.

This sequence joins TRBV29-1 and TRBJ2-3, with 7 nucleotides matching TRBD1. Germline lookup yields CDR1 SQVTM and CDR2 ANQGSEA. The CDR3 covers 15 residues. The CDR3 DNA is TGCACCACAACCCGGGACAGCGATAGCACAGATACGCAGTATTTT. Its translation: CTTTRDSDSTDTQYF.

This chain links TRBV7-9 with TRBJ1-6; the D gene is possibly TRBD1 (6 bases). CDR3 size: 14 residues. The V end was cut by 5 bases, the J end by 8 bases, with 13 bases between. Germline-derived CDR1 and CDR2 are SEHNR and FQNEAQ (reference sequence). The CDR3 bases are TGTGCCAGCAGCCGAGGGGGGGTGGATTCACCCCTCCACTTT. As protein: CASSRGGVDSPLHF.

The chain recombines TRBV2 with TRBJ2-7; a possible D gene is TRBD1 (5 bases). Germline-derived CDR1 and CDR2 are SNHLY and FYNNEI. The CDR3 covers 14 residues. The V end was cut by 7 bases, the J end by 7 bases, with 20 bases between. DNA for the CDR3: TGTGCCAGCACTGCGGACATGGGGTTTGGGGAGCAGTACTTC. It encodes CASTADMGFGEQYF.

This chain connects TRBV4-1 to TRBJ1-1; possibly TRBD1 for D (6 bases). The CDR3 totals 15 residues. Germline V gene lookup returns CDR1 MGHRA and CDR2 YSYEKL. V shed 0 bases and J shed 10 bases, with 18 bases lying between them. CDR3 protein: CASSQDGAGVGSAFF. CDR3 in DNA: TGCGCCAGCAGCCAAGATGGGGCAGGGGTTGGATCAGCTTTCTTT.

The chain carries TRBV2 and TRBJ1-2; D remains ambiguous. The CDR3 covers 15 residues. Germline CDR1 reads SNHLY; CDR2 reads FYNNEI. V was shortened by 3 bases and J by 2 bases, with 13 bases between the two germline ends. DNA for the CDR3: TGTGCCAGCAGTGAGGGCAGCCCTCCCAACTATGGCTACACCTTC. This gives the protein CASSEGSPPNYGYTF.

The chain has TRBV7-8 and TRBJ2-7; D gene ambiguous. Trimming removed 4 bases from V and 3 bases from J, with 13 bases in between. Germline V gene data show CDR1 as SGHVS and CDR2 as FQNEAQ. CDR3 length equals 14 residues. CDR3 coding DNA: TGTGCCAGCAGCTCCAGCTGGCCTAGCTACGAGCAGTACTTC. Amino acids: CASSSSWPSYEQYF.

The CDR3 loop reads CASRPGGSGRPPYEQYF. CDR3 DNA: TGTGCCAGCAGACCCGGCGGGAGCGGGAGGCCCCCCTACGAGCAGTACTTC. This chain links TRBV11-2 with TRBJ2-7, with 9 bases matching TRBD2. Trimming at V came to 6 bases and at J to 2 bases, leaving 14 bases not matched to a gene. Germline V gives CDR1 SGHAT, CDR2 FQNNGV. The CDR3 is 17 amino acids.

This sequence joins TRBV13 and TRBJ2-3; 12 nucleotides agree with TRBD2. The CDR3 spans 22 residues. CDR1 is PRHDT and CDR2 is FYEKMQ in the germline V gene (reference sequence). J was trimmed by 3 bases and V by 2 bases; bases with no gene match: 21. In DNA, the CDR3 is TGTGCCAGCAGCTTACGTTTCGGGGAGGACGGGAAGACTAGCGGGAGAACAGATACGCAGTATTTT. Translation: CASSLRFGEDGKTSGRTDTQYF.

DNA for the CDR3: TGTGCCAGCAGTACCCAGGGACTAGCGGGTCCCGTTTCCTACGAGCAGTACTTC. As protein: CASSTQGLAGPVSYEQYF. The chain employs TRBV28 and TRBJ2-7; 12 positions match TRBD2. Germline CDR1 MDHEN, CDR2 SYDVKM. Trimming removed 5 bases from V and 1 base from J; junction bases left unmatched: 12. The CDR3 extends over 18 amino acids.

The chain recombines TRBV11-2 with TRBJ2-2; 8 positions agree with TRBD2. The ends lost 4 bases at V and 0 bases at J; junction bases unmatched: 13. The CDR3 length is 19 residues. Germline values: CDR1 SGHAT, CDR2 FQNNGV. The CDR3 DNA reads TGTGCCAGCAGCTCCCTCGGGGGGGGCGGGGTTTCGAACACCGGGGAGCTGTTTTTT. Translated, it gives CASSSLGGGGVSNTGELFF. Together with reference TRBV11-2 and TRBJ2-2, the CDR3 gives the full variable domain: EAGVAQSPRYKIIEKRQSVAFWCNPISGHATLYWYQQILGQGPKLLIQFQNNGVVDDSQLPKDRFSAERLKGVDSTLKIQPAKLEDSAVYLCASSSLGGGGVSNTGELFFGEGSRLTVL.

Worth noting for this clone: Other DNA variants within this sample encode the same CDR3. This sequence joins TRBV5-1 and TRBJ2-5; weak D call: TRBD2 (5 bases). V gave up 4 bases and J gave up 2 bases, with 6 bases separating them. The CDR3 extends over 12 amino acids. In germline, CDR1 is SGHRS, CDR2 YFSETQ. The CDR3 reads CASSRGQETQYF. CDR3 in DNA: TGCGCCAGCAGCCGGGGACAAGAGACCCAGTACTTC.

This sequence joins TRBV25-1 and TRBJ1-1; possible D gene TRBD1, 6 bases. The CDR3 totals 15 residues. Germline CDR1 and CDR2: MGHDK and SYGVNS. With 6 bases removed from V and 1 base from J, the gap between germline ends came to 15 bases. CDR3 nucleotides: TGTGCCAGCAGACTCGAAGGGGGAACGAACACTGAAGCTTTCTTT. Amino acid sequence: CASRLEGGTNTEAFF.

The rearrangement joins TRBV19 to TRBJ1-4, with a possible D match to TRBD1 (6 bases). The CDR3 consists of 15 residues. V lost 3 bases and J lost 2, with 10 bases in between. Looked up from germline, CDR1 is LNHDA and CDR2 is SQIVND (reference sequence). CDR3 residues: CASSIQGWTNEKLFF. CDR3 bases: TGTGCCAGTAGTATCCAGGGGTGGACTAATGAAAAACTGTTTTTT.

The V gene is TRBV2, the J gene TRBJ1-5; D gene ambiguous. Per germline, CDR1 SNHLY and CDR2 FYNNEI. The CDR3 is 18 amino acids. Trimming removed 6 bases from V and 0 bases from J, with 21 bases in between. CDR3: CASSGATEGGDSNQPQHF. The CDR3 bases are TGTGCCAGCAGCGGCGCTACAGAGGGTGGTGATAGCAATCAGCCCCAGCATTTT.

The chain couples TRBV5-1 to TRBJ1-1, with D perhaps matching TRBD1 (5 bases). Germline loops: CDR1 SGHRS, CDR2 YFSETQ. V was cut by 1 base and J by 4 bases, with 8 bases left in between. The CDR3 extends over 13 amino acids. CDR3 residues: CASSLLGATEAFF. As DNA, the CDR3 is TGCGCCAGCAGCTTGCTTGGGGCCACTGAAGCTTTCTTT.

This clone appeared a single time. The gene calls are TRBV28 and TRBJ1-6, with a possible D match to TRBD1 (6 bases). In germline, CDR1 is MDHEN, CDR2 SYDVKM. Trimming took 1 base from V and 14 from J, leaving 15 bases between them. This CDR3 is 14 amino acids long. The CDR3 sequence: CASSLSGAPRTLHF. The CDR3 DNA reads TGTGCCAGCAGTTTATCAGGGGCGCCCAGGACCCTCCACTTT.